The 13 T cell receptor beta chains listed next were all sequenced from one sample in a study of T cells in Graves' hyperthyroidism and ophthalmopathy (dated by TCRdb to between 2019 and 2020). Receptor libraries were prepared by multiplex PCR. Sequencing was carried out with an Illumina HiSeq 2000. Amplification of TCR beta CDR3 regions was carried out from RNA transcripts. The first round of RT-PCR for the TCR CDR3 was performed with the HTBI primer set and the Qiagen OneStep RT-PCR kit. The public reads were quality trimmed at Q25 with fastp and then assembled into clones with MiXCR by TCRdb, keeping productive beta chains. Rows matching on CDR3 protein sequence are summarized as one entry with the most common DNA and genes. This sample has 650,000 to 750,000 distinct CDR3 sequences in its table, and approximately 15% of those were observed once. The ten most abundant clones make up roughly a tenth of the sample.

The sample comprised blood. These receptors were taken from a woman in her late teens or twenties with Graves' hyperthyroidism.

The rearrangement links TRBV6-1 to TRBJ1-4, with a possible D match to TRBD1 (5 bases). The germline V gene has CDR1 MNHNS and CDR2 SASEGT. Trimming removed 1 base at V and 1 base at J, with 10 bases between. There are 16 residues in the CDR3. This chain's CDR3 is CASSEGGGRTNEKLFF. The CDR3 coding sequence is TGTGCCAGCAGTGAAGGGGGCGGCAGAACTAATGAAAAACTGTTTTTT.

The sample holds many counts of this clonotype. The chain combines TRBV28 with TRBJ2-7; 8 nucleotides align to TRBD1. The trim removed 2 bases at V and 7 bases at J, leaving 7 bases unmatched. The CDR3 is made up of 14 amino acids. Germline V gives CDR1 MDHEN, CDR2 SYDVKM. This CDR3 is CASSLTGTGGEQYF. The CDR3 DNA follows: TGTGCCAGCAGTTTAACCGGGACAGGCGGGGAGCAGTACTTC.

This clonotype occurred a few times. The chain recombines TRBV30 with TRBJ2-6; no reliable D call. The CDR3 extends over 14 amino acids. V shed 2 bases and J shed 1 base, with 6 bases lying between them. Germline loops: CDR1 GTSNPN, CDR2 SVGIG (reference sequence). CDR3 sequence reads: CAWSSWSGANVLTF. DNA for the CDR3: TGTGCCTGGAGTAGCTGGTCTGGGGCCAACGTCCTGACTTTC. Full variable domain (rest looked up from reference TRBV30 and TRBJ2-6): SQTIHQWPATLVQPVGSPLSLECTVEGTSNPNLYWYRQAAGRGLQLLFYSVGIGQISSEVPQNLSASRPQDRQFILSSKKLLLSDSGFYLCAWSSWSGANVLTFGAGSRLTVL.

This clonotype came up many times. The V call is TRBV24-1, the J call TRBJ2-1; TRBD1 agrees at 7 bases. V lost 2 bases and J lost 6; bases outside the gene matches: 9. This CDR3 has 16 amino acids. Germline V lookup: CDR1 KGHDR, CDR2 SFDVKD. CDR3 sequence (DNA): TGTGCCACCAGTGATTCCGGGACAGAGGATTTCAATGAGCAGTTCTTC. Its translation is CATSDSGTEDFNEQFF.

This clonotype was observed at least ten times. This chain links TRBV28 with TRBJ2-1; TRBD2 might be the D (7 bases). The CDR3 contains 17 residues. Looked up from germline, CDR1 is MDHEN and CDR2 is SYDVKM. The germline V and J ends were trimmed by 3 bases and 8 bases, with 23 bases remaining between them. The CDR3 spells CASSLGGGSGSAYEQFF. The DNA of the CDR3 is TGTGCCAGCAGTTTGGGGGGGGGCAGCGGGTCGGCGTATGAGCAGTTCTTC. Drawing the rest from reference TRBV28 and TRBJ2-1, the complete variable domain is DVKVTQSSRYLVKRTGEKVFLECVQDMDHENMFWYRQDPGLGLRLIYFSYDVKMKEKGDIPEGYSVSREKKERFSLILESASTNQTSMYLCASSLGGGSGSAYEQFFGPGTRLTVL.

This clonotype was seen more than once but under ten times. This chain connects TRBV6-4 to TRBJ1-5, with D uncertain. The CDR3 runs 11 residues. Trimming stripped 6 bases from V and 11 bases from J, with 11 bases between. CDR1 MRHNA and CDR2 SNTAGT come from the germline V gene. The CDR3 DNA is TGTGCCAGCAGCGGAATACCGTCCCAGCATTTT. Its translation: CASSGIPSQHF.

This clonotype was seen many times. The gene calls are TRBV27 and TRBJ1-1; TRBD1 matches at 11 bases. V was clipped by 7 bases and J by 7 bases; unmatched bases: 8. This CDR3 is 14 amino acids long. CDR1 and CDR2 (germline): MNHEY, SMNVEV (reference sequence). The CDR3 sequence: CASTSGQGAFEAFF. The CDR3 bases are TGTGCCAGCACCTCCGGACAGGGGGCATTTGAAGCTTTCTTT.

To note about this clonotype: A much larger clone differs by one base, so this may be a read error. This chain joins TRBV2 and TRBJ2-1, with 16 bases fitting TRBD2. The CDR3 runs 17 residues. In germline, CDR1 is SNHLY, CDR2 FYNNEI. The CDR3 spells CASSPGGLAGGGGEQLF. DNA of the CDR3: TGTGCCAGCAGCCCGGGGGGACTAGCGGGAGGGGGCGGTGAGCAGCTCTTC.

In its sample, this clonotype was seen many times. The rearrangement links TRBV15 to TRBJ1-5, with 12 bases aligning to TRBD1. CDR3 length: 19 amino acids. The V and J ends lost 0 bases and 4 bases, in that order; junction bases with no gene match: 10. Germline V gene sequence: CDR1 LNHNV, CDR2 YYDKDF (reference sequence). In nucleotides, the CDR3 is TGTGCCACCAGCAGAGATCAGGGTGAGGGACAGGGGGCAAATCAGCCCCAGCATTTT. Its translation: CATSRDQGEGQGANQPQHF.

At least ten counts were recorded for this clonotype. The chain has TRBV7-9 and TRBJ2-7; the D gene is possibly TRBD1 (5 bases). Germline values: CDR1 SEHNR, CDR2 FQNEAQ (reference sequence). CDR3 length: 14 residues. Trimming took 0 bases from V and 2 from J, leaving 8 bases between them. The CDR3 coding sequence is TGTGCCAGCAGCTTAGCGGGCAGGGCCTACGAGCAGTACTTC. Protein sequence: CASSLAGRAYEQYF.

This clonotype has a handful of counts. V gene TRBV6-9 combines with J gene TRBJ2-5; TRBD1 might be the D (6 bases). Trimming removed 3 bases from V and 5 bases from J, with 16 bases in between. Looked up from germline, CDR1 is MNHGY and CDR2 is SVAAGI. This CDR3 has 15 residues. The CDR3: CASSYSIQGSETQYF. The CDR3 DNA follows: TGTGCCAGCAGTTACTCAATACAGGGTAGCGAGACCCAGTACTTC.

The chain uses TRBV4-1 and TRBJ2-2, with D possibly being TRBD2 (7 bases). V dropped 0 bases and J dropped 4 bases, with 12 bases sitting between them. Germline CDR1 is MGHRA and CDR2 is YSYEKL. The CDR3 consists of 16 residues. The CDR3 region has the DNA TGCGCCAGCAGCCAAGAGGGGGGGCCTGCCACCGGGGAGCTGTTTTTT. The encoded protein is CASSQEGGPATGELFF.

The sample holds a few counts of this clonotype. This chain connects TRBV27 to TRBJ1-4; D gene unclear. The CDR3 sequence is 13 residues long. V was clipped by 3 bases and J by 12 bases, with 14 bases between them. Germline V gives CDR1 MNHEY, CDR2 SMNVEV (reference sequence). CDR3 sequence (DNA): TGTGCCAGCAGTTTGGTGTCTGGAAGCCAACTGTTTTTT. Translating gives CASSLVSGSQLFF.